The clone carrying this TCR beta chain was counted only a few times. The data stem from a study of T-cell reconstitution after alpha-beta-depleted transplantation in children. Germline CDR1 is LNHDA and CDR2 is SQIVND (reference sequence). The CDR3 sequence is 13 residues long. Unique molecular identifiers featured in how the TCRbeta library was prepared. Each CDR3 protein gets one entry after TCRdb re-called the PCR reads with MiXCR. This table has about 500,000 distinct CDR3 sequences, over 25% appearing once. V is TRBV19 and J is TRBJ1-2; the D gene is possibly TRBD1 (5 bases). Sequences were derived from PBMCs from the stem cell graft donor, sampled from the stem cell graft. The receptor was isolated from a human donor who donated a stem cell graft to a child with aplastic anemia. CDR3 sequence: CATAGPPNYGYTF. CDR3 coding DNA: TGTGCTACCGCGGGACCTCCTAACTATGGCTACACCTTC.